This T cell receptor beta chain was retrieved from a study of CD8+ T cells in alopecia areata. Study-wide points: Patients displayed less clarity in TCR sharing than mice, a finding possibly related to HLA.

Only a few counts were recorded for this clone. Its target is unknown. Lesional scalp tissue (obtained by punch biopsy) and peripheral blood were collected from alopecia areata patients. Looked up from germline, CDR1 is SQVTM and CDR2 is ANQGSEA. This CDR3 has 13 residues. The V end was cut by 7 bases, the J end by 1 base, with 14 bases between. Isolated RNA was reverse transcribed into cDNA used as the sequencing template. TCRdb keeps only in-frame clones here, not all; method: immunoSEQ multiplex PCR. This sample has under 150,000 clones, with about 46% found just once. This chain connects TRBV29-1 to TRBJ2-7, with a weak D call TRBD2 (5 bases). This TCR was sampled from a human donor with alopecia areata. Input material: NKG2D-low CD8+ T cells sorted from blood. This CDR3 is CSGLSRDSYEQYF. The CDR3 DNA follows: TGCAGCGGACTGTCCCGGGATTCCTACGAGCAGTACTTC.